This TCR beta chain comes out of a study of T cell repertoires in cytomegalovirus infection. Whole-study context: Public TCR beta signatures indicated both CMV infection and matching HLA type.

TCRdb used MiXCR to reprocess the reads, holding one entry per CDR3 protein. The table records about 310,000 distinct CDR3 sequences, roughly a sixth of them present only once. Trimming took 5 bases from V and 3 from J, leaving 14 bases between them. The CDR3 is 15 residues long. Findings and caveats of the study: The response measured ex vivo was dominated by TCR beta clonotypes (HLA-C-restricted and CMV-specific). Adding up the frequency of public TCR beta families identified people who carried CMV plus the relevant HLA.

Note on this clonotype: Antigen: not known.

The V call is TRBV12-3 or TRBV12-4, the J call TRBJ1-5; perhaps TRBD1 as D (6 bases). The TCR comes from a human donor in good health (CMV status not recorded). Some clones in this sample may be carry-over from other donors' samples. Sample: PBMCs. The CDR3 protein is CASSQGGVPNQPQHF. For the CDR3, the DNA is TGTGCCAGCAGTCAAGGGGGGGTCCCCAATCAGCCCCAGCATTTT.